One and the same sample provided the 20 T cell receptor beta chains below, sequenced in a study of shared clonotypes between healthy human individuals. Clones were read by immunoSEQ multiplex PCR, and TCRdb kept only the in-frame ones, dropping some. The sample includes some 2.4 million clones, 93% of them seen just once. Sample: naive CD4+ T cells from PBMCs. Subset given: CD45RA+ positively selected. Source of these receptors: a man between 18 and 29 years old in good health. Some clones in this sample may be carry-over from other donors' samples.

V is TRBV5-1 and J is TRBJ1-6, with D possibly TRBD1 on 5 matching bases. This CDR3 is built from 15 residues. Trimming cost V 4 bases and J 4 bases, with 12 bases left between them. Germline lookup yields CDR1 SGHRS and CDR2 YFSETQ. The CDR3 DNA reads as TGCGCCAGCAGCCCGCAAGGGGTGTATAATTCACCCCTCCACTTT. It codes for CASSPQGVYNSPLHF.

V and J are TRBV5-1 and TRBJ2-5; TRBD2 matches 8 bases. Looked up from germline, CDR1 is SGHRS and CDR2 is YFSETQ. Unmatched junction bases numbered 4, after V lost 4 bases and J lost 2 bases. The CDR3 extends over 14 amino acids. The CDR3 DNA reads as TGCGCCAGCAGCAAGACTAGCGCTCAAGAGACCCAGTACTTC. Translated, it gives CASSKTSAQETQYF. Looking up the rest from reference TRBV5-1 and TRBJ2-5 gives the full variable domain: KAGVTQTPRYLIKTRGQQVTLSCSPISGHRSVSWYQQTPGQGLQFLFEYFSETQRNKGNFPGRFSGRQFSNSRSEMNVSTLELGDSALYLCASSKTSAQETQYFGPGTRLLVL.

This chain connects TRBV9 to TRBJ2-1; D not resolved. CDR1 is SGDLS and CDR2 is YYNGEE in the germline V gene. The length of the CDR3 is 14 residues. V gave up 0 bases and J gave up 4 bases, with 8 bases separating them. CDR3: CASSVAEHYNEQFF. CDR3 nucleotides: TGTGCCAGCAGCGTAGCGGAGCATTACAATGAGCAGTTCTTC.

The genes are TRBV7-2 and TRBJ2-7; the match to TRBD2 covers 9 bases. The CDR3 consists of 16 residues. J gave up 4 bases and V 3 bases, and 10 bases lay outside the gene matches. Looked up from germline, CDR1 is SGHTA and CDR2 is FQGNSA. CDR3 amino acids: CASSLGGRAARYEQYF. CDR3 sequence (DNA): TGTGCCAGCAGCTTGGGCGGGAGGGCGGCTCGGTACGAGCAGTACTTC.

This chain uses TRBV6-1 with TRBJ2-3; no firm D call. The germline V and J ends were trimmed by 2 bases and 0 bases, with 6 bases remaining between them. The CDR3 has 14 amino acids. Germline values: CDR1 MNHNS, CDR2 SASEGT. The CDR3: CASSERPSTDTQYF. CDR3 bases: TGTGCCAGCAGTGAAAGGCCTAGCACAGATACGCAGTATTTT.

V gene TRBV5-1 combines with J gene TRBJ2-7; 9 bases map to TRBD1. Trimming removed 2 bases from V and 6 bases from J; junction bases left unmatched: 9. CDR1 and CDR2 from the germline V gene are SGHRS and YFSETQ. The CDR3 has 15 amino acids. The chain's CDR3 is CASSFQTGGPFEQYF. The CDR3 nucleotides are TGCGCCAGCAGCTTTCAAACAGGGGGCCCCTTCGAGCAGTACTTC.

Concerning this clone itself: This sample also contains other DNA sequences that code for the same CDR3. This sequence joins TRBV9 and TRBJ1-3, with TRBD1 identical over 7 bases. Trimming cost V 2 bases and J 3 bases; bases outside gene matches: 2. Per the germline V gene, CDR1 is SGDLS and CDR2 is YYNGEE. This CDR3 has 14 amino acids. CDR3 sequence reads: CASSVGTVGNTIYF. The CDR3, as DNA: TGTGCCAGCAGCGTCGGGACAGTTGGAAACACCATATATTTT.

J is TRBJ2-7 and V is TRBV6-1, with a possible D match to TRBD2 (5 bases). The CDR3 has 16 amino acids. The ends were cut back, 4 bases at V and 2 bases at J, with 18 bases in the middle. Germline CDR1 and CDR2: MNHNS and SASEGT. The CDR3 protein is CASSAAFSGITYEQYF. The CDR3 DNA sequence: TGTGCCAGCAGTGCCGCCTTCTCCGGGATAACCTACGAGCAGTACTTC.

The CDR3 loop is CASSGSANSNQPQHF. The CDR3 DNA reads TGTGCCAGCTCAGGGTCGGCAAATAGCAATCAGCCCCAGCATTTT. The chain joins TRBV18 to TRBJ1-5; D is ambiguous. Germline V gives CDR1 KGHSH, CDR2 LQKENI. The CDR3 runs 15 residues. V was pared by 5 bases and J by 0 bases, with 11 bases between.

The V and J genes are TRBV30 and TRBJ1-1; D gene unclear. CDR3 length: 12 amino acids. Germline values: CDR1 GTSNPN, CDR2 SVGIG (reference sequence). V shed 5 bases and J shed 2 bases, with 9 bases lying between them. The CDR3 region is CAWGFGNTEAFF. CDR3 DNA sequence: TGTGCCTGGGGTTTCGGTAACACTGAAGCTTTCTTT.

Regarding this clone: Other DNA variants within this sample encode the same CDR3. The J gene is TRBJ2-3, the V gene TRBV30; D call uncertain. V lost 3 bases to trimming and J lost 1 base, with 11 bases between them. This CDR3 comprises 14 residues. CDR1 is GTSNPN, CDR2 SVGIG, per germline (reference sequence). CDR3 sequence: CAWSVGLGTDTQYF. For the CDR3, the DNA is TGTGCCTGGAGCGTAGGTTTAGGCACAGATACGCAGTATTTT.

This rearrangement joins TRBV5-1 to TRBJ2-1; the match to TRBD2 covers 11 bases. The CDR3 covers 15 residues. Germline values: CDR1 SGHRS, CDR2 YFSETQ. V lost 5 bases and J lost 5; bases outside the gene matches: 6. The chain's CDR3 is CASSHTSGSNNEQFF. In DNA, the CDR3 is TGCGCCAGCAGTCATACTAGCGGGAGTAACAATGAGCAGTTCTTC.

CDR3 residues: CASRTTSGYNQPQHF. DNA of the CDR3: TGTGCCAGCAGGACCACGAGCGGCTACAATCAGCCCCAGCATTTT. V gene TRBV28 combines with J gene TRBJ1-5, with D uncertain. CDR1 is MDHEN, CDR2 SYDVKM, per germline. There are 15 residues in the CDR3. Trimming cost V 6 bases and J 3 bases, with 15 bases left between them.

The V gene is TRBV7-2, the J gene TRBJ2-7, with D tentatively TRBD1 (5 bases). The V gene's germline CDR1 is SGHTA and CDR2 FQGNSA. CDR3 length: 17 residues. The V and J ends lost 1 base and 3 bases respectively, with 19 bases between them. CDR3 sequence: CASSLVVDRTTHYEQYF. The CDR3, as DNA: TGTGCCAGCAGCTTAGTGGTAGACAGAACTACACACTACGAGCAGTACTTC.

The chain combines TRBV18 with TRBJ1-2; possible D gene TRBD1, 6 bases. Germline V gene sequence: CDR1 KGHSH, CDR2 LQKENI. V was shortened by 3 bases and J by 4 bases, with 12 bases between the two germline ends. CDR3 length equals 14 residues. The CDR3 DNA is TGTGCCAGCTCACCGGGGGACAAGGGCTATGGCTACACCTTC. Translated, it gives CASSPGDKGYGYTF.

Regarding this clone: Different DNA sequences within this sample yield the same CDR3. The rearrangement joins TRBV7-3 to TRBJ2-1; possibly TRBD1 or TRBD2 for D (5 bases each). This CDR3 spans 15 amino acids. Germline V gene sequence: CDR1 SGHTA, CDR2 FQGTGA. With 5 bases removed from V and 7 bases from J, the gap between germline ends came to 18 bases. For the CDR3, the DNA is TGTGCCAGCAGCCCTCGGGGACCGTCTGGGAATGAGCAGTTCTTC. Its protein is CASSPRGPSGNEQFF.

This chain connects TRBV7-6 to TRBJ1-6; a possible D gene is TRBD1 (5 bases). CDR3 size: 15 residues. In germline, CDR1 is SGHVS, CDR2 FNYEAQ. V lost 10 bases and J 7 bases, leaving 20 bases between the germline ends. Here the CDR3 DNA reads TGTGCCACCCTAATCTGGGACGGGAGAAATTCACCCCTCCACTTT. Protein sequence: CATLIWDGRNSPLHF.

V usage is TRBV5-1 and J usage is TRBJ1-2; D perhaps matches TRBD1 (5 bases). The CDR3 sequence is 16 residues long. CDR1 is SGHRS and CDR2 is YFSETQ in the germline V gene. The germline V and J ends were trimmed by 3 bases and 2 bases, with 17 bases remaining between them. CDR3 loop: CASSWTSAQANYGYTF. The CDR3 region has the DNA TGCGCCAGCAGCTGGACTTCAGCACAGGCGAACTATGGCTACACCTTC.

The genes are TRBV27 and TRBJ2-3; tentatively, D is TRBD2 (6 bases). V was shortened by 3 bases and J by 0 bases, with 16 bases between the two germline ends. This CDR3 is built from 17 residues. Germline CDR1 and CDR2: MNHEY and SMNVEV (reference sequence). The CDR3 loop reads CASSLVWDSGSTDTQYF. CDR3 nucleotides: TGTGCCAGCAGTTTGGTATGGGATAGCGGAAGCACAGATACGCAGTATTTT.

This chain connects TRBV5-1 to TRBJ1-1; D is uncertain. The CDR3 spans 13 residues. Trimming stripped 2 bases from V and 3 bases from J, with 8 bases between. Germline V gives CDR1 SGHRS, CDR2 YFSETQ. DNA of the CDR3: TGCGCCAGCAGCTTACCCGAGGACACTGAAGCTTTCTTT. It translates to CASSLPEDTEAFF.